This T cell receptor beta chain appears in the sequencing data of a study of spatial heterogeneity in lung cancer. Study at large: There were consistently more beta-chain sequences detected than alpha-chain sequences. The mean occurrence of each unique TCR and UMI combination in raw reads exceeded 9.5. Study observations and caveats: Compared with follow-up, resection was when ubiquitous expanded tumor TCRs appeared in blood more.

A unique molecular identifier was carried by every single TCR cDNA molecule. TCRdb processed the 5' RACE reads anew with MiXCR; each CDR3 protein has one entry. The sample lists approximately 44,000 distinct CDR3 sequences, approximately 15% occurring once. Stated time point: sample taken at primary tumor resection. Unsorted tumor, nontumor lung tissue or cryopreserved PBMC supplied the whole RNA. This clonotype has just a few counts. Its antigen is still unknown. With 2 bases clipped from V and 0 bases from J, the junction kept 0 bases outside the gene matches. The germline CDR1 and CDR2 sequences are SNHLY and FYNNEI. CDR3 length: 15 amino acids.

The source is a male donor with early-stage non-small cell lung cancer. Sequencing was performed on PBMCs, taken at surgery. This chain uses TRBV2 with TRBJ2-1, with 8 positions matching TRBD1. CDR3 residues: CASSETGGSYNEQFF. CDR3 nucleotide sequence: TGTGCCAGCAGTGAAACAGGGGGCTCCTACAATGAGCAGTTCTTC. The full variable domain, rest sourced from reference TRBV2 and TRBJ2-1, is EPEVTQTPSHQVTQMGQEVILRCVPISNHLYFYWYRQILGQKVEFLVSFYNNEISEKSEIFDDQFSVERPDGSNFTLKIRSTKLEDSAMYFCASSETGGSYNEQFFGPGTRLTVL.